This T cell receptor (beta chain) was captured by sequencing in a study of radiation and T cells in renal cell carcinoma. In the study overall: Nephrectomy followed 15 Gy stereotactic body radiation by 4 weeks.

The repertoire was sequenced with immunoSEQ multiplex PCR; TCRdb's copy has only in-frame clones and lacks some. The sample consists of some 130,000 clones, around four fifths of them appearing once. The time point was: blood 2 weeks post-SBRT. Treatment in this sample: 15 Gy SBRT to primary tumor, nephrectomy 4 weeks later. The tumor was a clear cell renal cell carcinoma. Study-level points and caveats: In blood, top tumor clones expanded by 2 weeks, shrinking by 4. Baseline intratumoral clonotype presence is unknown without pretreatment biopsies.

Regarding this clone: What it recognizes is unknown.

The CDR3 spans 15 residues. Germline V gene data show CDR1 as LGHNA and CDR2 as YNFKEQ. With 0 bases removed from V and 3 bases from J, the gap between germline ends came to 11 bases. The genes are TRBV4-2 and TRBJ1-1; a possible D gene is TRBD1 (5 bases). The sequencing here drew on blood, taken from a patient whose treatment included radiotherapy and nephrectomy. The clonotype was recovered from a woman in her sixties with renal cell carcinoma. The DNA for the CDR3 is TGTGCCAGCAGCCAAGATTGGAAGGGGCACACTGAAGCTTTCTTT. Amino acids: CASSQDWKGHTEAFF.